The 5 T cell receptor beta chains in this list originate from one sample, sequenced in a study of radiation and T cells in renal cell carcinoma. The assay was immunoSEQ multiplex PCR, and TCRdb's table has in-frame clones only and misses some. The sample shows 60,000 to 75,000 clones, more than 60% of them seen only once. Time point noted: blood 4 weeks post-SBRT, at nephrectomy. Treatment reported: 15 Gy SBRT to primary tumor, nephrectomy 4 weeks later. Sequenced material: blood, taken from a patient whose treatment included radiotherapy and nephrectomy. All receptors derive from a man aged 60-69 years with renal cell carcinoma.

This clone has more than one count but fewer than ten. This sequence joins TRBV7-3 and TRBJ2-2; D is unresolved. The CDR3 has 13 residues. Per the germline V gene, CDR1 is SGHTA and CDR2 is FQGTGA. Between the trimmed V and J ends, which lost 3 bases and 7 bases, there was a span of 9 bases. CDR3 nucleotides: TGTGCCAGCAGCTTTGGTGGTGGCGGGGAGCTGTTTTTT. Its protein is CASSFGGGGELFF.

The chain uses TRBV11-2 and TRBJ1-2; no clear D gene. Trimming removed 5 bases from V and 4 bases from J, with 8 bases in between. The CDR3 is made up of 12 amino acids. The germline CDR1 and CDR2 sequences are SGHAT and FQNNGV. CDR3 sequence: CASSRGGYGYTF. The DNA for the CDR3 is TGTGCCAGCAGCCGGGGTGGCTATGGCTACACCTTC.

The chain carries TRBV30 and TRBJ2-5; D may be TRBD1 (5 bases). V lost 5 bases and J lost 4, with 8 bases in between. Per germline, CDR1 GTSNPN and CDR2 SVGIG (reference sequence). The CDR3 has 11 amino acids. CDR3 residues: CAWGHGETQYF. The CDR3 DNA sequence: TGTGCCTGGGGACACGGAGAGACCCAGTACTTC.

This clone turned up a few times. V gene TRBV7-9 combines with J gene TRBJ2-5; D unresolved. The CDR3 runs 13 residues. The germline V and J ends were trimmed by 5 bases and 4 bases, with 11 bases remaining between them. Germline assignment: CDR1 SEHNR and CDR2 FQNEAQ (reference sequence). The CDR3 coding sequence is TGTGCCAGCAGCCGCGAGGAAACAGAGACCCAGTACTTC. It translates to CASSREETETQYF.

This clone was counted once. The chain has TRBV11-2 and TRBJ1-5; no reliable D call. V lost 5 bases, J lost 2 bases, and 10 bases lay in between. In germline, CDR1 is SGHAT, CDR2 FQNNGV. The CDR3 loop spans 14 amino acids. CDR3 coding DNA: TGTGCCAGCAGCCCTGAGGATGGCAATCAGCCCCAGCATTTT. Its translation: CASSPEDGNQPQHF.